Each of the 10 T cell receptor beta chains below was sequenced from the same sample in a study of blood T cell repertoires in COVID-19. TCRdb keeps only in-frame clones here, not all; method: immunoSEQ multiplex PCR. The sample carries approximately 220,000 clones, 80% to 85% recorded once. Specimen: peripheral blood. Source of these receptors: a woman aged 55-69 years with acute or convalescent COVID-19.

The CDR3 here is CASSSETGGVGYYGYTF. The DNA for the CDR3 is TGTGCCAGCAGTTCAGAGACAGGGGGAGTCGGCTACTATGGCTACACCTTC. V usage is TRBV27 and J usage is TRBJ1-2; 9 positions match TRBD1. The CDR3 runs 17 residues. CDR1 and CDR2 from the germline V gene are MNHEY and SMNVEV (reference sequence). V shed 4 bases and J 3 bases; nucleotides not matched to a gene: 12.

The rearrangement links TRBV6-2 or TRBV6-3 to TRBJ2-5; unclear D gene. Per germline, CDR1 MNHEY and CDR2 SVGEGT. The length of the CDR3 is 14 residues. Trimming removed 6 bases at V and 4 bases at J, with 15 bases between. The CDR3 sequence is CASSPYGTGETQYF. The CDR3 bases are TGTGCCAGCAGCCCATATGGCACGGGAGAGACCCAGTACTTC.

The gene calls are TRBV11-2 and TRBJ2-6, with 7 bases matching TRBD1. Looked up from germline, CDR1 is SGHAT and CDR2 is FQNNGV. The CDR3 contains 17 residues. The V gene end was trimmed by 4 bases and the J gene end by 4 bases; junction bases not matched to a gene: 10. In nucleotides, the CDR3 is TGTGCCAGCAGCTCCCCTAATGACAGGGCCGGGGCCAACGTCCTGACTTTC. This codes for CASSSPNDRAGANVLTF.

This clone came up once. The gene calls are TRBV9 and TRBJ1-2; 11 positions agree with TRBD1. In germline, CDR1 is SGDLS, CDR2 YYNGEE. Trimming at V came to 1 base and at J to 2 bases, leaving 13 bases not matched to a gene. The length of the CDR3 is 19 residues. The CDR3 region is CASSVTGTGGLGLNYGYTF. As DNA, the CDR3 is TGTGCCAGCAGCGTAACTGGGACAGGGGGACTGGGCCTGAACTATGGCTACACCTTC.

The chain links TRBV3-1 (or the pseudogene TRBV3-2) to TRBJ1-1, with 12 bases identical to TRBD1. Germline V gene sequence: CDR1 LGHDT, CDR2 YNNKEL (reference sequence). The CDR3 length is 15 residues. V dropped 0 bases and J dropped 10; count of bases not matched to a gene: 6. The CDR3 sequence: CASSQDVGDRGRAFF. CDR3 nucleotides: TGTGCCAGCAGCCAAGATGTGGGGGACAGGGGGCGAGCTTTCTTT.

This sequence joins TRBV27 and TRBJ2-5, with 9 nucleotides matching TRBD1. This CDR3 contains 16 residues. After removal of 5 bases from V and 4 bases from J, the junction contained 11 bases not matched to a gene. CDR1 and CDR2 from the germline V gene are MNHEY and SMNVEV (reference sequence). The CDR3 here is CASSRNTGGRIETQYF. The CDR3 DNA is TGTGCCAGCAGTCGAAACACAGGGGGCAGGATAGAGACCCAGTACTTC.

Here the CDR3 DNA reads TGTGCCAGCAGCTTTGAGAAGCCGAATTCACCCCTCCACTTT. This encodes CASSFEKPNSPLHF. This chain joins TRBV5-4 and TRBJ1-6; D gene uncertain. Germline V gene sequence: CDR1 SGHNT, CDR2 YYREEE (reference sequence). The CDR3 covers 14 residues. The V end lost 2 bases, the J end lost 7 bases, and 10 bases lay between the germline ends.

The DNA for the CDR3 is TGTGCCAGCAGTTACGGGGACAGCTCCTACAATGAGCAGTTCTTC. Translation: CASSYGDSSYNEQFF. The V and J genes are TRBV6-5 and TRBJ2-1; 7 bases match TRBD1. The CDR3 runs 15 residues. Per germline, CDR1 MNHEY and CDR2 SVGAGI. The V and J ends lost 2 bases and 0 bases, in that order; junction bases with no gene match: 1.

The rearrangement links TRBV6-5 to TRBJ2-1, with TRBD2 matching over 7 bases. CDR1 and CDR2 (germline): MNHEY, SVGAGI. CDR3 length: 15 residues. Germline trimming cut 7 bases from V and 0 bases from J; bases unmatched to any gene: 6. The CDR3 DNA follows: TGTGCCAGCACAGCGGGACGGAGCTCCTACAATGAGCAGTTCTTC. Residues: CASTAGRSSYNEQFF.

The chain has TRBV3-1 (or the pseudogene TRBV3-2) and TRBJ1-6; D perhaps matches TRBD1 (5 bases). Germline CDR1 LGHDT, CDR2 YNNKEL (reference sequence). V was pared by 4 bases and J by 0 bases, with 13 bases between. This CDR3 has 17 amino acids. CDR3: CASSPAGQSSYNSPLHF. The CDR3 bases are TGTGCCAGCAGCCCGGCAGGACAAAGCTCCTATAATTCACCCCTCCACTTT.